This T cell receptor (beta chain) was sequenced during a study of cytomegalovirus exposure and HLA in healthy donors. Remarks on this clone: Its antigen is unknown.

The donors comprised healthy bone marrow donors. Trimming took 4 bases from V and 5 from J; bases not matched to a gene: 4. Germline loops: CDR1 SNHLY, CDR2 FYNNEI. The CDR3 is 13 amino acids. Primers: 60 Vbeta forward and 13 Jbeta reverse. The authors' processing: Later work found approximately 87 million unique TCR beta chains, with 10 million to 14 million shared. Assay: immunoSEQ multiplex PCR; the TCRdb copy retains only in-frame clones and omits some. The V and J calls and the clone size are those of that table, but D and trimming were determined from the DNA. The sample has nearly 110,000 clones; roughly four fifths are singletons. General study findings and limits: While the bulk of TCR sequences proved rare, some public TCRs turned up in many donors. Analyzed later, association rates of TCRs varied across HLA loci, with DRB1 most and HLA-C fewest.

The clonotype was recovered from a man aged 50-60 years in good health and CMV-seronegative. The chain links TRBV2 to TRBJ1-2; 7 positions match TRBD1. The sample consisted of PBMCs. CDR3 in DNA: TGTGCCAGCAGTGGACAGGGACCATATGGCTACACCTTC. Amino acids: CASSGQGPYGYTF.